This is a list of T cell receptor beta chains from one sample in a study of blood T cell repertoires in COVID-19. Generated by immunoSEQ multiplex PCR, the TCRdb table keeps only in-frame clones and is missing some. There are 130,000 to 150,000 clones in the sample; about nine tenths occur only once, and 2.3% lies in the top ten. The sequencing sample was made of peripheral blood. Every receptor here comes from a human donor in a cohort sampled during active COVID-19. Each CDR3 is given with its conserved first and last residue. The order of the fields is clone size, V gene, J gene, CDR3 protein. A row's size may be missing; if present it is once, few, many or a size class.

clone size: NA; V gene: TRBV19; J gene: TRBJ2-5; CDR3 protein: CASSGPSVFKETQYF
clone size: NA; V gene: TRBV19; J gene: TRBJ1-2; CDR3 protein: CASRDPGHSYGYTF
clone size: NA; V gene: TRBV6-5; J gene: TRBJ2-1; CDR3 protein: CASSQQGTEQFF
clone size: NA; V gene: TRBV7-3; J gene: TRBJ2-3; CDR3 protein: CASSTGTGTDTQYF
clone size: NA; V gene: TRBV7-2; J gene: TRBJ1-4; CDR3 protein: CASSFPGEKLFF
clone size: NA; V gene: TRBV18; J gene: TRBJ1-1; CDR3 protein: CASLARGGTEAFF
clone size: NA; V gene: TRBV2; J gene: TRBJ1-2; CDR3 protein: CASSTHSRQGYGYTF
clone size: NA; V gene: TRBV7-2; J gene: TRBJ1-3; CDR3 protein: CASSEGQGSGNTIYF
clone size: NA; V gene: TRBV6-6; J gene: TRBJ2-7; CDR3 protein: CASSPPGQAFNEQYF
clone size: NA; V gene: TRBV11-2; J gene: TRBJ2-7; CDR3 protein: CASSLGDGGFYEQYF
clone size: once; V gene: TRBV19; J gene: TRBJ2-5; CDR3 protein: CASSIVGRRETQYF
clone size: NA; V gene: TRBV7-9; J gene: TRBJ2-5; CDR3 protein: CASSFSKETQYF
clone size: NA; V gene: TRBV18; J gene: TRBJ1-3; CDR3 protein: CASSPAPGTGIHTIYF
clone size: NA; V gene: TRBV5-4; J gene: TRBJ2-5; CDR3 protein: CASSRPGTGAGRQETQYF
clone size: NA; V gene: TRBV20-1; J gene: TRBJ1-5; CDR3 protein: CSAGGVQPQHF
clone size: NA; V gene: TRBV18; J gene: TRBJ2-7; CDR3 protein: CASSLGGIGYEQYF
clone size: NA; V gene: TRBV9; J gene: TRBJ1-2; CDR3 protein: CASSVASQGDIYGYTF
clone size: NA; V gene: TRBV4-1; J gene: TRBJ2-7; CDR3 protein: CASSQDEGSYEQYF
clone size: NA; V gene: TRBV9; J gene: TRBJ2-1; CDR3 protein: CASSVNGGNNEQFF
clone size: NA; V gene: TRBV7-3; J gene: TRBJ2-3; CDR3 protein: CASSLSPGLATDTQYF
clone size: NA; V gene: TRBV11-2; J gene: TRBJ2-3; CDR3 protein: CASSLGVQTSTDTQYF
clone size: few; V gene: TRBV2; J gene: TRBJ2-7; CDR3 protein: CASREIDRGGTNEQYF
clone size: NA; V gene: TRBV11-2; J gene: TRBJ2-6; CDR3 protein: CASSSRLAGGSNVLTF
clone size: NA; V gene: TRBV5-4; J gene: TRBJ2-3; CDR3 protein: CASSLIGTGYTDTQYF
clone size: NA; V gene: TRBV10-3; J gene: TRBJ2-2; CDR3 protein: CAIRSDRGGNTGELFF
clone size: NA; V gene: TRBV2; J gene: TRBJ1-5; CDR3 protein: CASSAGSQPQHF
clone size: NA; V gene: TRBV5-4; J gene: TRBJ2-1; CDR3 protein: CASSFMTDAYNEQFF
clone size: NA; V gene: TRBV6-5; J gene: TRBJ2-6; CDR3 protein: CASSNTGAVNVLTF
clone size: NA; V gene: TRBV7-6; J gene: TRBJ2-3; CDR3 protein: CASSSQGLGTDTQYF
clone size: NA; V gene: TRBV29-1; J gene: TRBJ1-2; CDR3 protein: CSVVHRDSTVYGYTF
clone size: few; V gene: TRBV6-6; J gene: TRBJ1-6; CDR3 protein: CASSSPIETLHF
clone size: NA; V gene: TRBV14; J gene: TRBJ2-1; CDR3 protein: CASSPTPYNEQFF
clone size: NA; V gene: TRBV5-1; J gene: TRBJ2-2; CDR3 protein: CASSLTGGWDTGELFF
clone size: NA; V gene: TRBV28; J gene: TRBJ2-5; CDR3 protein: CASSFGRYRVEETQYF
clone size: NA; V gene: TRBV11-2; J gene: TRBJ2-3; CDR3 protein: CASSPGLAGSTDTQYF
clone size: NA; V gene: TRBV29-1; J gene: TRBJ2-1; CDR3 protein: CSVHLSGRVHNEQFF
clone size: NA; V gene: TRBV27; J gene: TRBJ2-3; CDR3 protein: CASSGSGGAADTQYF
clone size: NA; V gene: TRBV6-2/TRBV6-3; J gene: TRBJ1-5; CDR3 protein: CASSSTGTGGGSGPQHF
clone size: NA; V gene: TRBV27; J gene: TRBJ1-1; CDR3 protein: CASSLEQGTEAFF
clone size: NA; V gene: TRBV27; J gene: TRBJ1-6; CDR3 protein: CASTEQGIYYNSPLHF
clone size: NA; V gene: TRBV13; J gene: TRBJ2-2; CDR3 protein: CASSLELAGPNTGELFF
clone size: NA; V gene: TRBV19; J gene: TRBJ2-7; CDR3 protein: CASSSTGTGGYEQYF
clone size: NA; V gene: TRBV7-8; J gene: TRBJ2-2; CDR3 protein: CASSLGLAGGTGELFF
clone size: NA; V gene: TRBV5-6; J gene: TRBJ2-2; CDR3 protein: CASSLGLNGTGYGTGELFF
clone size: NA; V gene: TRBV3-1/TRBV3-2; J gene: TRBJ2-1; CDR3 protein: CASSSASMGEQFF
clone size: NA; V gene: TRBV7-8; J gene: TRBJ2-7; CDR3 protein: CASGLAGGNQGVYEQYF
clone size: NA; V gene: TRBV5-1; J gene: TRBJ1-2; CDR3 protein: CASSLVSGQGSHGYTF
clone size: NA; V gene: TRBV6-2/TRBV6-3; J gene: TRBJ1-1; CDR3 protein: CASSYAGGGGANTEAFF
clone size: NA; V gene: TRBV7-2; J gene: TRBJ2-3; CDR3 protein: CASSSGGFTDTQYF
clone size: NA; V gene: TRBV9; J gene: TRBJ2-3; CDR3 protein: CASSVDPGGTDTQYF